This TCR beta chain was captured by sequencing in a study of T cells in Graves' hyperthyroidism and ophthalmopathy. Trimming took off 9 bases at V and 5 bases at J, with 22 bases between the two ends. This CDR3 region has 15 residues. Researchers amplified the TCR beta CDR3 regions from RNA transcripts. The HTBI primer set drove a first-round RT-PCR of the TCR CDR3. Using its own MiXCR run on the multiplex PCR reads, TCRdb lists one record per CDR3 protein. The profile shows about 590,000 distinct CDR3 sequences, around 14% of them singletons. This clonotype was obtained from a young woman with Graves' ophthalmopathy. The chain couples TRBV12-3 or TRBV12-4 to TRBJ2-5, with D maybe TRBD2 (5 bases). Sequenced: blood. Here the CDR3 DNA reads TGTGCCAGTGCCGAAAGCTCCCGGGATTCGGAGACCCAGTACTTC. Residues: CASAESSRDSETQYF.